This T cell receptor (beta chain) was identified during a study of blood T cell repertoires in COVID-19. Per the study methods: By means of reference gene primer amplification, nucleated cell counts were estimated. TCRdb keeps only in-frame clones here, not all; method: immunoSEQ multiplex PCR. Clonal size and the V and J genes are those of that table, whereas D and trimming came from the DNA. Found here are some 340,000 clones, around 83% of them singletons; the top ten hold about 4.8%. Individuals aged roughly 18 to 95 years were recruited from 24 US areas. Grouping used clinical history reported by participants in a survey and questionnaire. Symptom resolution, clearance, or two negative PCRs marked the recovered donors of Cohort 3. The TCR sequence derives from a woman in her forties or fifties who had recovered from COVID-19. The sequencing sample was made of PBMCs or T cells enriched from blood (not recorded which).

In nucleotides, the CDR3 is TGTGCCAGCAGTCCCGCTGGAAACACCATATATTTT. It encodes CASSPAGNTIYF. This chain uses TRBV12-3 or TRBV12-4 with TRBJ1-3; no reliable D call. The V gene lost 5 bases and the J gene lost 2 bases, with 4 bases spanning the gap. The CDR3 loop spans 12 amino acids.